The T cell receptor (beta chain) described here comes from a study of radiation and T cells in renal cell carcinoma. The ends were cut back, 5 bases at V and 1 base at J, with 14 bases in the middle. CDR1 is SGHTA and CDR2 is FQGNSA in the germline V gene. There are 15 residues in the CDR3. Time point reported: blood 4 weeks post-SBRT, at nephrectomy. Treatment of the sample: 15 Gy SBRT to primary tumor, nephrectomy 4 weeks later. Repertoires were generated with immunoSEQ multiplex PCR, while TCRdb's copy carries only in-frame clones and drops some. The table lists 30,000 to 40,000 clones, over 70% of them singletons.

This material consisted of blood, taken from a patient whose treatment included radiotherapy and nephrectomy. The origin of this receptor is a man aged 55-75 years with renal cell carcinoma. The chain employs TRBV7-2 and TRBJ2-5; D could derive from TRBD1 or TRBD2 (6 bases each). CDR3 loop: CASSPEGGFQETQYF. In nucleotides, the CDR3 is TGTGCCAGCAGCCCCGAGGGGGGTTTCCAAGAGACCCAGTACTTC.